Below are 28 T cell receptor beta chains sequenced from a single sample in a study of OX40 agonist ivuxolimab in advanced cancers. Assay: immunoSEQ multiplex PCR; the TCRdb copy retains only in-frame clones and omits some. The data hold 99,000 or so clones, with about 96% observed a single time. The material sequenced was CD4+ or CD8+ T cells sorted from blood, taken in a trial of the OX40 agonist ivuxolimab. The receptors were gathered from an adult with an advanced solid tumor such as melanoma, head and neck, liver or kidney cancer.

The V and J genes are TRBV15 and TRBJ1-1; the D gene is possibly TRBD1 (5 bases). Germline CDR1 reads LNHNV; CDR2 reads YYDKDF (reference sequence). V gave up 0 bases and J gave up 0 bases, with 11 bases separating them. This CDR3 spans 16 amino acids. CDR3 DNA sequence: TGTGCCACCAGCAGAGAACCGGGACGATTGAACACTGAAGCTTTCTTT. As protein: CATSREPGRLNTEAFF.

This sequence joins TRBV12-2 and TRBJ2-1; TRBD2 is the table's D call and was not checked against the DNA. TRBV12-2 is given as a pseudogene. The CDR3 runs 18 residues. The CDR3 DNA sequence: TGTGCAAGTCGCCTGCGGGGGGGGAAACCTATTCTCTACAATGAGCAGTTCTTC. As protein: CASRLRGGKPILYNEQFF.

On this clone itself: Other nucleotide sequences in the sample specify the same CDR3. The CDR3: CASSPGNTGELFF. The CDR3 DNA reads TGTGCCAGCAGCCCAGGGAACACCGGGGAGCTGTTTTTT. The chain couples TRBV25-1 to TRBJ2-2; D gene uncertain. CDR3 size: 13 residues. Germline-derived CDR1 and CDR2 are MGHDK and SYGVNS. V lost 6 bases to trimming and J lost 1 base, with 6 bases between them.

This chain links TRBV7-9 with TRBJ1-4; D may be TRBD1 (5 bases). The ends were cut back, 5 bases at V and 3 bases at J, with 10 bases in the middle. Germline V gene data show CDR1 as SEHNR and CDR2 as FQNEAQ (reference sequence). This CDR3 region has 14 residues. Written as DNA, the CDR3 is TGTGCCAGCAGCCCCCCGGGGGCTAATGAAAAACTGTTTTTT. It encodes CASSPPGANEKLFF.

The chain employs TRBV9 and TRBJ2-3; the match to TRBD2 covers 7 bases. With 0 bases clipped from V and 5 bases from J, the junction kept 12 bases outside the gene matches. Looked up from germline, CDR1 is SGDLS and CDR2 is YYNGEE. This CDR3 has 17 residues. The CDR3, as DNA: TGTGCCAGCAGCGTAGGACTGTGGGAGGGCCCCAAAGATACGCAGTATTTT. Its protein product is CASSVGLWEGPKDTQYF.

This chain uses TRBV5-1 with TRBJ1-1, with a possible D match to TRBD1 (5 bases). This CDR3 is 15 amino acids long. V dropped 0 bases and J dropped 6 bases, with 15 bases sitting between them. CDR1 is SGHRS, CDR2 YFSETQ, per germline. CDR3 protein: CASSLGPLGEAEAFF. The DNA for the CDR3 is TGCGCCAGCAGCTTGGGACCCCTAGGGGAGGCTGAAGCTTTCTTT.

This chain connects TRBV4-3 to TRBJ2-1; D is possibly TRBD1 (5 bases). The CDR3 consists of 17 residues. V dropped 1 base and J dropped 5 bases, with 18 bases sitting between them. CDR1 is LGHNA, CDR2 YSLEER, per germline. CDR3 region: CASSQARGVPWDNEQFF. The CDR3 DNA reads TGCGCCAGCAGCCAAGCTAGGGGCGTCCCCTGGGACAATGAGCAGTTCTTC.

The chain combines TRBV29-1 with TRBJ2-5; possibly TRBD2 for D (5 bases). This CDR3 is built from 16 residues. With 2 bases removed from V and 2 bases from J, the gap between germline ends came to 18 bases. CDR1 is SQVTM and CDR2 is ANQGSEA in the germline V gene. In nucleotides, the CDR3 is TGCAGCGTTGAACTCCCCGGGGAAGGACCGCAAGAGACCCAGTACTTC. This translates into CSVELPGEGPQETQYF.

V usage is TRBV19 and J usage is TRBJ2-2; no clear D. Germline loops: CDR1 LNHDA, CDR2 SQIVND (reference sequence). Trimming stripped 5 bases from V and 6 bases from J, with 10 bases between. This CDR3 region has 13 residues. CDR3 residues: CASSATTAGELFF. The CDR3 bases are TGTGCCAGTAGTGCCACTACAGCCGGGGAGCTGTTTTTT.

The V gene is TRBV6-4, the J gene TRBJ2-2; tentatively, D is TRBD1 (6 bases). Trimming cost V 0 bases and J 6 bases, with 11 bases left between them. CDR1 is MRHNA and CDR2 is SNTAGT in the germline V gene. The CDR3 extends over 15 amino acids. Here the CDR3 DNA reads TGTGCCAGCAGTGACTCGAGGCAGGGGTCCGGGGAGCTGTTTTTT. Its protein product is CASSDSRQGSGELFF.

This sequence joins TRBV7-3 and TRBJ2-1; 7 positions match TRBD1. Unmatched junction bases numbered 6, after V lost 5 bases and J lost 2 bases. Germline V gene data show CDR1 as SGHTA and CDR2 as FQGTGA. There are 15 residues in the CDR3. CDR3 DNA: TGTGCCAGCAGCGACCGGGACAGCACCTACAATGAGCAGTTCTTC. Its protein is CASSDRDSTYNEQFF.

This chain joins TRBV4-3 and TRBJ1-2, with D possibly matching TRBD1 (5 bases). The V gene lost 1 base and the J gene lost 8 bases, with 20 bases spanning the gap. This CDR3 is built from 16 residues. Germline CDR1 reads LGHNA; CDR2 reads YSLEER. The CDR3, as DNA: TGCGCCAGCAGCCAAGCCGTCGGGGGGTCCGGACTCGGCTACACCTTC. This encodes CASSQAVGGSGLGYTF.

The V gene is TRBV4-2, the J gene TRBJ1-3; no reliable D call. The CDR3 spans 14 residues. CDR1 is LGHNA and CDR2 is YNFKEQ in the germline V gene. V was trimmed by 0 bases and J by 0 bases, leaving 3 bases between them. CDR3 bases: TGTGCCAGCAGCCAAGAGTTCTCTGGAAACACCATATATTTT. It codes for CASSQEFSGNTIYF.

V is TRBV19 and J is TRBJ2-3, with D unclear. V lost 3 bases and J lost 0, with 13 bases in between. Germline values: CDR1 LNHDA, CDR2 SQIVND (reference sequence). The CDR3 covers 16 residues. The CDR3 loop is CASSIDPGSSTDTQYF. In DNA, the CDR3 is TGTGCCAGTAGTATCGATCCCGGTTCTAGCACAGATACGCAGTATTTT.

The gene calls are TRBV21-1 and TRBJ2-7; the D call TRBD2 from the table was never checked on the DNA. TRBV21-1 constitutes a pseudogene. This CDR3 has 15 residues. CDR3 loop: CASSYRLAGTNEQYF. In nucleotides, the CDR3 is TGTGCCAGCAGCTACCGACTAGCGGGGACTAACGAGCAGTACTTC.

This chain links TRBV19 with TRBJ1-2; the match to TRBD1 covers 8 bases. The CDR3 has 15 residues. Germline trimming cut 1 base from V and 4 bases from J; bases unmatched to any gene: 5. Germline assignment: CDR1 LNHDA and CDR2 SQIVND (reference sequence). The CDR3 loop is CASSIARTGIYGYTF. As DNA, the CDR3 is TGTGCCAGTAGTATAGCGCGGACAGGGATCTATGGCTACACCTTC. Full variable domain (missing parts from reference TRBV19 and TRBJ1-2): DGGITQSPKYLFRKEGQNVTLSCEQNLNHDAMYWYRQDPGQGLRLIYYSQIVNDFQKGDIAEGYSVSREKKESFPLTVTSAQKNPTAFYLCASSIARTGIYGYTFGSGTRLTVV.

The CDR3 nucleotides read TGTGCCAGCAGTTACCAGGGGGCGTACACTGAAGCTTTCTTT. Its translation: CASSYQGAYTEAFF. V and J are TRBV6-5 and TRBJ1-1; 8 bases are shared with TRBD1. The J segment lost 3 bases and the V segment lost 2 bases, leaving 2 bases of the junction unmatched. In germline, CDR1 is MNHEY, CDR2 SVGAGI. CDR3 length: 14 amino acids.

The chain uses TRBV18 and TRBJ2-1; D is ambiguous. Germline-derived CDR1 and CDR2 are KGHSH and LQKENI. The germline V and J ends were trimmed by 3 bases and 5 bases, with 8 bases remaining between them. CDR3 size: 13 residues. CDR3 amino acids: CASSPGSHNEQFF. The CDR3 DNA reads as TGTGCCAGCTCACCGGGGTCTCACAATGAGCAGTTCTTC.

The chain employs TRBV6-1 and TRBJ2-3; either TRBD1 or TRBD2 may fit D (7 bases each). The CDR3 sequence is 13 residues long. From germline, CDR1 is MNHNS and CDR2 SASEGT. V dropped 10 bases and J dropped 3 bases, with 14 bases sitting between them. CDR3 region: CATREGATDTQYF. The CDR3 DNA sequence: TGTGCCACCAGGGAGGGGGCAACAGATACGCAGTATTTT.

This clone showed up just once. The V gene is TRBV15, the J gene TRBJ2-3, with 7 positions matching TRBD2. With 0 bases clipped from V and 6 bases from J, the junction kept 9 bases outside the gene matches. CDR1 and CDR2 from the germline V gene are LNHNV and YYDKDF (reference sequence). The CDR3 sequence is 16 residues long. The CDR3 loop is CATSRDVRERWDTQYF. The CDR3 DNA reads as TGTGCCACCAGCAGAGATGTGCGGGAGAGGTGGGATACGCAGTATTTT.

The gene calls are TRBV4-3 and TRBJ1-1; possibly TRBD1 for D (6 bases). The CDR3 is 17 residues long. The V and J ends lost 0 bases and 0 bases respectively, with 14 bases between them. Per the germline V gene, CDR1 is LGHNA and CDR2 is YSLEER. The CDR3 protein is CASSQERIRGMNTEAFF. For the CDR3, the DNA is TGCGCCAGCAGCCAAGAGCGTATAAGGGGGATGAACACTGAAGCTTTCTTT.

The CDR3 region has the DNA TGCGCCAGCAGCTCGCCACTAGTTTCTGGACGAGGGGAGCTGTTTTTT. The encoded protein is CASSSPLVSGRGELFF. J is TRBJ2-2 and V is TRBV5-1; tentatively, D is TRBD2 (5 bases). Between the trimmed V and J ends, which lost 3 bases and 8 bases, there was a span of 20 bases. The CDR3 extends over 16 amino acids. Germline V gene data show CDR1 as SGHRS and CDR2 as YFSETQ.

The V and J genes are TRBV6-5 and TRBJ1-2, with TRBD1 identical over 10 bases. The CDR3 totals 14 residues. Losses at the gene ends were 6 bases for V and 3 bases for J; bases not matched to a gene: 4. Germline lookup yields CDR1 MNHEY and CDR2 SVGAGI. CDR3 nucleotides: TGTGCCAGCAGGGACAGGGGGTCTTACTATGGCTACACCTTC. It yields the protein CASRDRGSYYGYTF.

The V call is TRBV28, the J call TRBJ2-7, with D hard to call. Germline V lookup: CDR1 MDHEN, CDR2 SYDVKM. CDR3 length equals 15 residues. V was pared by 4 bases and J by 5 bases, with 18 bases between. CDR3: CASSSRTLSWDEQYF. CDR3 nucleotides: TGTGCCAGCAGTTCCCGGACCCTTTCTTGGGACGAGCAGTACTTC.

This rearrangement joins TRBV7-6 to TRBJ2-5; 8 bases map to TRBD2. J was trimmed by 1 base and V by 2 bases; bases with no gene match: 9. Germline values: CDR1 SGHVS, CDR2 FNYEAQ. This CDR3 has 17 amino acids. In DNA, the CDR3 is TGTGCCAGCAGCTTAATCCAGCGGGGGCGATTCCAAGAGACCCAGTACTTC. Its translation: CASSLIQRGRFQETQYF.

The rearrangement joins TRBV5-1 to TRBJ2-2; perhaps TRBD2 as D (5 bases). V shed 4 bases and J shed 7 bases, with 8 bases lying between them. CDR1 and CDR2 (germline): SGHRS, YFSETQ. The CDR3 runs 12 residues. The CDR3 reads CASSQDFGELFF. In DNA, the CDR3 is TGCGCCAGCAGCCAGGACTTCGGGGAGCTGTTTTTT. Full variable domain (outside the CDR3, taken from reference TRBV5-1 and TRBJ2-2): KAGVTQTPRYLIKTRGQQVTLSCSPISGHRSVSWYQQTPGQGLQFLFEYFSETQRNKGNFPGRFSGRQFSNSRSEMNVSTLELGDSALYLCASSQDFGELFFGEGSRLTVL.

The sample holds one count of this clone. The rearrangement uses TRBV5-1 and TRBJ2-1, with 8 bases that match TRBD1. With V trimmed by 10 bases and J by 2 bases, 8 bases remained unmatched. Germline V gene lookup returns CDR1 SGHRS and CDR2 YFSETQ. The CDR3 extends over 14 amino acids. This CDR3 reads CACWQGATYNEQFF. Here the CDR3 DNA reads TGCGCCTGCTGGCAGGGGGCGACCTACAATGAGCAGTTCTTC.

The chain uses TRBV27 and TRBJ1-2; perhaps TRBD1 as D (6 bases). This CDR3 is 15 amino acids long. The germline V and J ends were trimmed by 2 bases and 3 bases, with 13 bases remaining between them. Per the germline V gene, CDR1 is MNHEY and CDR2 is SMNVEV (reference sequence). As DNA, the CDR3 is TGTGCCAGCAGTTTAGCGGGGGCTCAACACTATGGCTACACCTTC. This codes for CASSLAGAQHYGYTF.